This T cell receptor (beta chain) was captured by sequencing in a study of blood T cell repertoires in COVID-19. Across the whole study: From T cells, B-cell-depleted T cells, or PBMCs came the material, which was cDNA or gDNA.

Measured with immunoSEQ multiplex PCR; TCRdb has only the in-frame clones, and not every one. The sample yields about 220,000 clones, roughly 89% seen once. V lost 6 bases to trimming and J lost 11 bases, with 17 bases between them. The CDR3 has 13 residues. Per the germline V gene, CDR1 is MNHEY and CDR2 is SMNVEV (reference sequence). The sequencing input was peripheral blood. The chain links TRBV27 to TRBJ1-3; D remains ambiguous. The TCR originated in a man aged 25 to 40 who had recovered from COVID-19. DNA of the CDR3: TGTGCCAGCAGCCCAACGGGTCCATGGGCCATATATTTT. This encodes CASSPTGPWAIYF.